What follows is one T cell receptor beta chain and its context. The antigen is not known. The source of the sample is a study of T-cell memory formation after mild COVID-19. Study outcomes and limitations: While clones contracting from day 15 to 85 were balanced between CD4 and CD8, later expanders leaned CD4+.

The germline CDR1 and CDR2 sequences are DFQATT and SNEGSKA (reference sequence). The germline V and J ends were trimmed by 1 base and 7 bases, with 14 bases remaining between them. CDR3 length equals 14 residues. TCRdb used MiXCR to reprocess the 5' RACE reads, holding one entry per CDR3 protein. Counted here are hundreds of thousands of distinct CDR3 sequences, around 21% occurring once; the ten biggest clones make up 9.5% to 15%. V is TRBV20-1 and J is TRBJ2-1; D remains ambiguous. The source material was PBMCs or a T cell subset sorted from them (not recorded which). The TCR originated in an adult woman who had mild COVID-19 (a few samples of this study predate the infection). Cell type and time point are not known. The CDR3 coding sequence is TGCAGTGCTAGAGGACAAAATGGGAATAATGAGCAGTTCTTC. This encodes CSARGQNGNNEQFF.